This T cell receptor beta chain is from a study of T cells after yellow fever vaccination. About the research overall: Fractions of low cell number were prepared using SMART-Seq v4 Ultra Low Input. Whole-study findings and limits: Clones from primary vaccination mostly reappeared after the booster (around 96% CD4, under 90% CD8). A weaker but faster secondary response was observed, peaking on day 5 versus 15. Although most clonotypes did not, a small share appeared in both CD4 and CD8 compartments.

TCRdb analysed the 5' RACE reads with MiXCR anew, one entry per CDR3 protein. The sample lists 70,000 to 80,000 distinct CDR3 sequences; more than 5.5% were seen once. Germline V gene lookup returns CDR1 MNHEY and CDR2 SVGEGT. CDR3 size: 13 residues. V was shortened by 6 bases and J by 6 bases, with 9 bases between the two germline ends. This clonotype was recorded many times. As yet, its antigen is unknown. The source of this sequence is a young man who received the YFV17D yellow fever vaccine. This chain connects TRBV6-2 or TRBV6-3 to TRBJ1-6; no reliable D call. This sample comprised CD8+ T cells sorted from PBMCs, obtained 10 days after the first yellow fever vaccination. The DNA of the CDR3 is TGTGCCAGCAGGACTCGGGGTAATTCACCCCTCCACTTT. Residues: CASRTRGNSPLHF.